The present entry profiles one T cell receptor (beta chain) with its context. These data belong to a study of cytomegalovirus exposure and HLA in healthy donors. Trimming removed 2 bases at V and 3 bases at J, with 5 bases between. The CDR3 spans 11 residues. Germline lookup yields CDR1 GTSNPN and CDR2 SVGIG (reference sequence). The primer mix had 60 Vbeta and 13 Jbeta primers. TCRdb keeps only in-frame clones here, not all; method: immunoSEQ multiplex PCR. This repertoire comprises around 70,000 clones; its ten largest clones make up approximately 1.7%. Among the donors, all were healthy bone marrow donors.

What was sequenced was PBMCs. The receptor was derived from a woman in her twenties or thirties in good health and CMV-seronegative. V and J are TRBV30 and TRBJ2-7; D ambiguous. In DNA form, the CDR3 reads TGTGCCTGGAGTCCCAACTACGAGCAGTACTTC. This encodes CAWSPNYEQYF.